The clone carrying this T cell receptor beta chain appeared once. Its antigen is unidentified. This sample stems from a study of T cells and Merkel cell carcinoma outcomes. V was pared by 6 bases and J by 3 bases, with 17 bases between. Germline V gives CDR1 MNHEY, CDR2 SVGAGI. The CDR3 is 15 residues long. Libraries were prepared by immunoSEQ multiplex PCR; TCRdb keeps only in-frame clonotypes and omits some of them. The profile shows around 16,000 clones, roughly 76% of them singletons. Study conclusions and caveats: Merkel cell carcinoma outcomes were reportedly predicted by repertoire and T-cell density.

The receptor's source is a human donor with Merkel cell carcinoma. The sample comprised tumor tissue from Merkel cell carcinoma. The rearrangement joins TRBV6-5 to TRBJ1-1; D perhaps matches TRBD1 (6 bases). The CDR3 reads CASRQETGRDTEAFF. CDR3 nucleotide sequence: TGTGCCAGCAGACAAGAAACAGGGCGGGACACTGAAGCTTTCTTT.